One TCR beta chain is described in this entry. The data belong to a study of blood T cell repertoires in COVID-19. The length of the CDR3 is 14 residues. Germline assignment: CDR1 LNHDA and CDR2 SQIVND (reference sequence). V lost 5 bases and J lost 3; bases outside the gene matches: 6. Clones were sequenced by immunoSEQ multiplex PCR, and TCRdb holds only the in-frame ones, with some missing. The table includes fewer than 250,000 clones, about 87% detected once. This chain uses TRBV19 with TRBJ1-2; 7 bases fit TRBD1. This receptor was taken from a man between 60 and 75 years old with acute or convalescent COVID-19. Sequencing input: peripheral blood. CDR3 in DNA: TGTGCCAGTAGTGAGGGGGCTAATTACTATGGCTACACCTTC. Protein: CASSEGANYYGYTF.